This T cell receptor beta chain stems from a study of blood T cells in healthy people across ages. Whole-study results and caveats: Using unsorted PBMCs precluded a conclusive naive versus antigen-experienced comparison. Changes seen in expanded clonotypes were possibly confounded by donor CMV status left unknown.

Each donor's blood draw was around 10 milliliters of peripheral blood. A second about 6 to 12 cycle PCR used barcoded and J-beta primers. A template-switch adaptor with 12 random nucleotides tagged each cDNA molecule. From the 5' RACE reads, TCRdb called clonotypes with MiXCR, one entry per CDR3 protein. The top ten clones hold 30% to 40% of a sample with 660,000 or so distinct CDR3 sequences, under 65% of them seen once. Germline loops: CDR1 SGHRS, CDR2 YFSETQ. The CDR3 is made up of 14 amino acids. V lost 2 bases and J 8 bases, leaving 11 bases between the germline ends. As regards this clonotype: Its antigen is still unknown.

The specimen sequenced was blood. The clonotype comes from a man in his 60s in good health. The chain has TRBV5-1 and TRBJ1-6, with D possibly matching TRBD1 (5 bases). This chain's CDR3 is CASSLTGSDSPLHF. The CDR3 nucleotides are TGCGCCAGCAGCTTAACAGGATCTGATTCACCCCTCCACTTT.